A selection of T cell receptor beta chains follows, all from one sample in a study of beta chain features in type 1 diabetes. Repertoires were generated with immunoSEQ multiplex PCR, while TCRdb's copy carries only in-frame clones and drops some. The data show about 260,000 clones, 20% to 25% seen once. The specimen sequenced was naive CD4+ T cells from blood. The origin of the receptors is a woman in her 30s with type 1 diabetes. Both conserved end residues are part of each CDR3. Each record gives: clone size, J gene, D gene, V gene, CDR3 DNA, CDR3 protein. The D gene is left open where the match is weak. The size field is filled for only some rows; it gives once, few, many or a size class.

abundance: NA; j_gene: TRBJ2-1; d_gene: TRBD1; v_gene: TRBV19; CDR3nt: TGTGCCAGTAGCTGGGACAGGTACAATGAGCAGTTCTTC; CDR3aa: CASSWDRYNEQFF
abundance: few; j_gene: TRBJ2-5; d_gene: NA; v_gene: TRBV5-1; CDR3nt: TGCGCCAGCAGCTTCGAGCGAGGGGAGACCCAGTACTTC; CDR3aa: CASSFERGETQYF
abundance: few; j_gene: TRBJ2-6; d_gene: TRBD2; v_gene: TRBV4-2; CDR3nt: TGTGCCAGCAGCTCTAGCGGGGGCGTCTCTGGGGCCAACGTCCTGACTTTC; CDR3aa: CASSSSGGVSGANVLTF
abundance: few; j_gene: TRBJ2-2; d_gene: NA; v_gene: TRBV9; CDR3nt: TGTGCCAGCAGCGTACTTAGCGGAACGAACACCGGGGAGCTGTTTTTT; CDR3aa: CASSVLSGTNTGELFF
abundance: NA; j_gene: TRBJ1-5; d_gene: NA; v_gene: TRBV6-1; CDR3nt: TGTGCCAGCGAGACAGGTTCTAATCAGCCCCAGCATTTT; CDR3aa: CASETGSNQPQHF
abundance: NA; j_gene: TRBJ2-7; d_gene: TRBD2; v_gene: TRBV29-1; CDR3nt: TGCAGCGTTGAGGTTCTGCTAGCGGGGCAACCTTCCTACGAGCAGTACTTC; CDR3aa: CSVEVLLAGQPSYEQYF
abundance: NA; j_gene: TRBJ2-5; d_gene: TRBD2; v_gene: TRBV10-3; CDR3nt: TGTGCCATCAGTGAGTTCTTAGCGGGAGGACGGGAGACCCAGTACTTC; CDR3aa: CAISEFLAGGRETQYF
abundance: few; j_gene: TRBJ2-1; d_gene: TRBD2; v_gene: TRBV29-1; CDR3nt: TGCAGCGCCGGACTAGCGTTATACAATGAGCAGTTCTTC; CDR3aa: CSAGLALYNEQFF
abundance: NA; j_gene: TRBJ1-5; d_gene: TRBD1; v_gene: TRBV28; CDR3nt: TGTGCCAGCAGCACCGGGACAGGGTCCCAGCCCCAGCATTTT; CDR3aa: CASSTGTGSQPQHF
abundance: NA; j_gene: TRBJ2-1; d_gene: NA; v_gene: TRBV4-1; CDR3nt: TGCGCCAGCAGCCAAGATTCGCAGAACAATGAGCAGTTCTTC; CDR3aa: CASSQDSQNNEQFF
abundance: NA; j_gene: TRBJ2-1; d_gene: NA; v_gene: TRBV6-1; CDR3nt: TGTGCCAGCACGTACCCGGGGATCGGTGAGCAGTTCTTC; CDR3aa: CASTYPGIGEQFF
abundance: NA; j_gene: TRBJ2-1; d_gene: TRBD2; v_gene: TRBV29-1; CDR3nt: TGCAGCGTTGAACTAGCGGGAGGTACCTATTACAATGAGCAGTTCTTC; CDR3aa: CSVELAGGTYYNEQFF
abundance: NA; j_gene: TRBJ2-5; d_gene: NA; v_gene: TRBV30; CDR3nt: TGTGCCTGGAGTGTACTTTTGGAGGAGACCCAGTACTTC; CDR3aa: CAWSVLLEETQYF
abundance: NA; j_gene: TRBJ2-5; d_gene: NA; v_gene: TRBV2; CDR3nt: TGTGCCAGCAGTAGACCTACAGGAGGGCGAGAGACCCAGTACTTC; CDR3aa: CASSRPTGGRETQYF
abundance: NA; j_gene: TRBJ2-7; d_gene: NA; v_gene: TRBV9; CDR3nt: TGTGCCAGCAGCGTAGAGGGGACTCTCGGCTACGAGCAGTACTTC; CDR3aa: CASSVEGTLGYEQYF
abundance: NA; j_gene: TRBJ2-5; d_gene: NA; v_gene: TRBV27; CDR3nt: TGTGCCAGCAGTTTCAACGGGATTTGGGAGACCCAGTACTTC; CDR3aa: CASSFNGIWETQYF
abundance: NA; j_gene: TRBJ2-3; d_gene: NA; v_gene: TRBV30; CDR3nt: TGTGCCGTTACCGGGTGGGGCACAGATACGCAGTATTTT; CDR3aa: CAVTGWGTDTQYF
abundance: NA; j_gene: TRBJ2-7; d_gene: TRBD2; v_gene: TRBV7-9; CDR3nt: TGTGCCAGCAGCTTAGTAGGGAAGGCGGGAGGGCCCTACGAGCAGTACTTC; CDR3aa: CASSLVGKAGGPYEQYF
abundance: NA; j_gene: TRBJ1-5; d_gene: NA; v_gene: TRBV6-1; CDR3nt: TGTGCCAGCAGTGAGTCTGATCAGCCCCAGCATTTT; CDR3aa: CASSESDQPQHF
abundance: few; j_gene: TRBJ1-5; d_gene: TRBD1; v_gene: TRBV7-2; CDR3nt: TGTGCCAGCAGCTCCCGGACAGGGTTGGGCAATCAGCCCCAGCATTTT; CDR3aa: CASSSRTGLGNQPQHF
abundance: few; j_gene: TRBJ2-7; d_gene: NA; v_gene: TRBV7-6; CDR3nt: TGTGCCAGCAGCTCCGGGACTGAGGGCTGGGAGCAGTACTTC; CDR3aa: CASSSGTEGWEQYF
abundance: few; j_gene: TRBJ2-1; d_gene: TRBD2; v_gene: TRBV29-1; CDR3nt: TGCAGCGTTGGGGAGCGGGAGAGGGTAAATGAGCAGTTCTTC; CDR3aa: CSVGERERVNEQFF
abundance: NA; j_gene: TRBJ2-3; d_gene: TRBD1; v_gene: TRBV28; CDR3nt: TGTGCCAGCAAAGGGACAGGGGGTACCAGCACAGATACGCAGTATTTT; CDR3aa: CASKGTGGTSTDTQYF
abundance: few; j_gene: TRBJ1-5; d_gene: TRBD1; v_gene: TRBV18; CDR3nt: TGTGCCAGCTCACCACTGTTGACAGGGGGCAATCAGCCCCAGCATTTT; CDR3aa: CASSPLLTGGNQPQHF
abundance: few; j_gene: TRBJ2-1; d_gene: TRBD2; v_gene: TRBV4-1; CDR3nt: TGCGCCAGCAGCCAAGGCCGGAGCGGGAGCTCTCCTAATGAGCAGTTCTTC; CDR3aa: CASSQGRSGSSPNEQFF
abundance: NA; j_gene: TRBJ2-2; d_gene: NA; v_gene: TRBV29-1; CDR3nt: TGCAGCGTTGAGAGGAAGAGAACCGGGGAGCTGTTTTTT; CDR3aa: CSVERKRTGELFF
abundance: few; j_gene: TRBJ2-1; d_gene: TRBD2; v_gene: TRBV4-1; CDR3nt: TGCGCCAGCAGCCAAGTAGCGGGCCGTAACAACAATGAGCAGTTCTTC; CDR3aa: CASSQVAGRNNNEQFF
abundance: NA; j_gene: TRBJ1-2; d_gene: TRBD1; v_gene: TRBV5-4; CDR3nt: TGTGCCAGCAGCTTGGGAGGACAGGGAGACTATGGCTACACCTTC; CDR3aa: CASSLGGQGDYGYTF
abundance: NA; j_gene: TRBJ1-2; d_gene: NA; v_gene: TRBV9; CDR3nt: TGTGCCAGCAGCCCAGAAACAGGGCGTCCCTGGAACTATGGCTACACCTTC; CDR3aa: CASSPETGRPWNYGYTF
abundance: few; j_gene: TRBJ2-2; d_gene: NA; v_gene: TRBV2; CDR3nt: TGTGCCAGCAGTGAACGGGAGTTCACCGGGGAGCTGTTTTTT; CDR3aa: CASSEREFTGELFF
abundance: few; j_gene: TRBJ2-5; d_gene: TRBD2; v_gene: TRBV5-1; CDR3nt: TGCGCCAGCAGCTTGTTTGGGGAGGGCCCGGAGACCCAGTACTTC; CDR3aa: CASSLFGEGPETQYF
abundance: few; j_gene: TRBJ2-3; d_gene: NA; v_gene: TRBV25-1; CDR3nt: TGTGCCAGCAGTGAATTAGGCAGGGGCACAGATACGCAGTATTTT; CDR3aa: CASSELGRGTDTQYF
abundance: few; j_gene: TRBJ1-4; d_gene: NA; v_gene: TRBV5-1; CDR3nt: TGCGCCAGCAGCTTGGGGGTTGAACGAGGTGAAAAACTGTTTTTT; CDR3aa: CASSLGVERGEKLFF
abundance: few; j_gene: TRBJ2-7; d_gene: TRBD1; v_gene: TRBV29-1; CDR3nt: TGCAGCGTATCAGGGGGCCTTGGCTACGAGCAGTACTTC; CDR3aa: CSVSGGLGYEQYF
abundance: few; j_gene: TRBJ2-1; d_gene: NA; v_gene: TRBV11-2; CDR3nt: TGTGCCAGCAGAAATGGGAGCCATCAATCGTTCTTC; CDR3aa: CASRNGSHQSFF
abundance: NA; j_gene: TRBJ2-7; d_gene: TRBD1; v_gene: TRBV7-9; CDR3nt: TGTGCCAGCAGCACAGGGGCTGGGCAGTACTTC; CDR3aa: CASSTGAGQYF
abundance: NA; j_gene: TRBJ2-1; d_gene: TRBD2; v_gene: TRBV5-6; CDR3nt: TGTGCCAGCAGCTTGGGTCTAGCGGTTCCCAATGAGCAGTTCTTC; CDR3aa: CASSLGLAVPNEQFF
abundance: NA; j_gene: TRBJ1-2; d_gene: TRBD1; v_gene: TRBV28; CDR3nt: TGTGCCAGCTACTCCTCCGGGACAGGGCTTGGCTACACCTTC; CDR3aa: CASYSSGTGLGYTF
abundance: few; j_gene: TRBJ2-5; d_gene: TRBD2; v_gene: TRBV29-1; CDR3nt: TGCAGCGTTGAATCGGATACGCGGGAGGAGACCCAGTACTTC; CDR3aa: CSVESDTREETQYF
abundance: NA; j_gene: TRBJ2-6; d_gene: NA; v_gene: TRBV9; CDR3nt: TGTGCCAGCAGCGTAACGGGTTCTGGGGCCAACGTCCTGACTTTC; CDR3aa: CASSVTGSGANVLTF
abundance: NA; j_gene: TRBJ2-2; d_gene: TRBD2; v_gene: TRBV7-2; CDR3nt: TGTGCCAGCAGCTTAACCGGACTAGCGGGAGACACCGGGGAGCTGTTTTTT; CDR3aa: CASSLTGLAGDTGELFF
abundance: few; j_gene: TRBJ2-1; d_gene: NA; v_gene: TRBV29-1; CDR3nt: TGCAGCGTCCTTCGCCGGACTTTCGCCTACAATGAGCAGTTCTTC; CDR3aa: CSVLRRTFAYNEQFF
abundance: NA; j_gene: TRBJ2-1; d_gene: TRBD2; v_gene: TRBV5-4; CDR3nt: TGTGCCAGCAGCCCCCCTAGCGGGAGAACGAATGAGCAGTTCTTC; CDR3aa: CASSPPSGRTNEQFF
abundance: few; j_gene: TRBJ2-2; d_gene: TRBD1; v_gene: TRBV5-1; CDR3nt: TGCGCCAGCAGCTCTGGGACAGTGGCCGGGGAGCTGTTTTTT; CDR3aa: CASSSGTVAGELFF
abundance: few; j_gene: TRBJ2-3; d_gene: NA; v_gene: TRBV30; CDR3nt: TGTGCCTGGCGACAGGACTTCACAGATACGCAGTATTTT; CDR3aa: CAWRQDFTDTQYF